What follows describes a single TCR beta chain. Its antigen is unknown. Per-base qualities were not stored, and no clone one base away is much larger. Participants in the prospective study were enrolled through a virtual design, were aged roughly 18 to 100 years, and lived in some 24 United States geographic areas. In the prospective study, cohorts were assigned on the basis of participant-reported clinical history obtained from a screening survey and a study questionnaire. Each participant in the prospective study had whole blood, serum and a nasopharyngeal or oropharyngeal swab collected by mobile phlebotomists. Additional blood draws and questionnaires over a roughly two-month period could optionally be provided by prospective study participants. Before DNA extraction, prospective study blood samples were shipped either frozen or at room temperature. The sample originates from a study of blood T cell repertoires in COVID-19 (dated by TCRdb to between 2020 and 2021). Some background on the complete study: Collaborator samples came from the United States, Italy and Spain and covered acute and convalescent phases of COVID-19. Samples were obtained from the ongoing ImmuneRACE study (first 160 participants) and from 1,200 or so subjects provided by 6 global collaborators. The sample metadata nearly always contained a de-identified subject ID, COVID-19 status, age in years and sex. A freely available public database, intended as a resource for researchers studying the immune response to SARS-CoV-2, is where the repertoires were released. Where available, HLA class I and class II types were obtained from metadata supplied by the sample provider rather than from assay-based typing. The material from the prospective study consisted of cDNA or gDNA derived from T cells, B-cell-depleted T cells, or PBMCs. The dataset comprised deeply sampled blood TCRbeta repertoires from subjects exposed to, actively infected with, or recovered from COVID-19.

Its CDR3 holds 16 amino acids, cysteine through phenylalanine. The read is trimmed to its CDR3 DNA, 48 bases read in frame from base 1. At the junction V is shortened by 2 bases and J by 2 bases, with 13 bases in between. The immunoSEQ Assay, a bias-controlled multiplex PCR, was used to amplify TCRbeta CDR3 regions from genomic DNA. The study's own analysis went as follows. The number of nucleated cells in each sample was estimated by amplification of reference gene primers within the assay. To quantify the absolute abundance of each unique TCRbeta CDR3 rearrangement, sequence reads were collapsed and filtered. Productive Simpson clonality was computed per sample as the square root of Simpson's diversity index over productive rearrangements. The clones in this table, taken by TCRdb from immuneACCESS, are in-frame only. Not every clone is retained; where verified, under half of the shortfall comes from an unresolved V gene, and the cause of the rest is unknown. The D gene and trimming were derived from the DNA, and the V and J assignments and clone size from that table. The sample contains hundreds of thousands of clones, around 90% of them found a single time. The ten largest account for approximately 1.5% of the sample.

Broad study findings and their caveats: Clinical and demographic metadata were provided uncurated, with the amount varying by source and participant.

This sequence originates from a woman aged 18-35 years with acute COVID-19. The source material was PBMCs or T cells enriched from blood (not recorded which). The chain joins TRBV23-1 to TRBJ1-5; no D gene is confidently identified. TRBV23-1 is an ORF, with its function uncertain. In nucleotides, the sequence is TGCGCCAGCAGTCAACGACACCCGGGAGGCAATCAGCCCCAGCATTTT. This is translated as CASSQRHPGGNQPQHF.